There are a few counts of the clone carrying this T cell receptor beta chain. The target antigen is unknown. In the PCR, 60 Vbeta and 13 Jbeta primers were used. Sequencing was performed with immunoSEQ multiplex PCR; in TCRdb, only in-frame clones are kept and a portion is missing. Among around 190,000 clones listed, just under 80% were seen once. CDR1 and CDR2 (germline): MNHEY, SVGAGI. V gave up 1 base and J gave up 5 bases, with 11 bases separating them. This CDR3 contains 14 residues. These data are taken from a study of cytomegalovirus exposure and HLA in healthy donors. Study-wide results and limits: Productive rates of about 87% or about 30% were seen for most TCR beta V segments in an earlier analysis. Cytomegalovirus status, reportedly, was diagnosed with high specificity and sensitivity by the classifier. A later analysis reported that several of the most significant clusters appeared to be linked to common viral pathogens, among them Epstein-Barr virus. The only immune exposure information that was available was CMV serostatus.

Sequenced input: PBMCs. The chain uses TRBV6-5 and TRBJ1-1; D perhaps matches TRBD1 (6 bases). The sequence was obtained from a female donor in good health and CMV-seronegative. CDR3 sequence: CASSYLRGGTEAFF. The CDR3 DNA reads as TGTGCCAGCAGTTACTTGAGGGGGGGAACTGAAGCTTTCTTT.